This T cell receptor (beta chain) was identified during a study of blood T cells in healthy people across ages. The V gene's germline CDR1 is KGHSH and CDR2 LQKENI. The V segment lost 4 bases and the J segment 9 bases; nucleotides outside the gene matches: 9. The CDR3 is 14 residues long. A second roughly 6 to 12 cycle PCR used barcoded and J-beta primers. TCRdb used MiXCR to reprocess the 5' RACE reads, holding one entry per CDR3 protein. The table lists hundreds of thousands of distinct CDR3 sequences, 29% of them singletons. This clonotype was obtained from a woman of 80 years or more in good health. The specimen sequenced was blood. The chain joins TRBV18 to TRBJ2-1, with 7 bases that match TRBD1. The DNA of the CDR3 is TGTGCCAGCTCACTAGTACAGGGGCGATCTGAGCAGTTCTTC. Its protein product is CASSLVQGRSEQFF.